This entry lists 19 T cell receptor beta chains sequenced from one sample in a study of blood T cell repertoires in COVID-19. The protocol was immunoSEQ multiplex PCR, while the TCRdb copy is restricted to in-frame clones and leaves out a portion. This sample carries 150,000 to 200,000 clones, 85% to 95% of them seen once, and the ten largest clones take 3.5% to 5%. Sequenced: peripheral blood. The receptors were sampled from a woman between 45 and 65 years old with acute or convalescent COVID-19.

The V call is TRBV20-1, the J call TRBJ2-7, with TRBD1 identical over 7 bases. Trimming took 6 bases from V and 4 from J; bases not matched to a gene: 3. Germline V gene lookup returns CDR1 DFQATT and CDR2 SNEGSKA (reference sequence). This CDR3 region has 11 residues. CDR3 sequence: CSARQGYEQYF. The CDR3 bases are TGCAGTGCCCGACAGGGTTACGAGCAGTACTTC.

This chain uses TRBV7-9 with TRBJ2-1, with a possible D match to TRBD1 (6 bases). This CDR3 has 12 residues. CDR1 is SEHNR and CDR2 is FQNEAQ in the germline V gene (reference sequence). V gave up 5 bases and J gave up 8 bases, with 10 bases separating them. CDR3 region: CASSPPGDEQFF. CDR3 DNA sequence: TGTGCCAGCAGCCCCCCAGGGGATGAGCAGTTCTTC.

The V and J genes are TRBV28 and TRBJ1-4; a possible D gene is TRBD1 (5 bases). The CDR3 spans 15 residues. Deletions cut 5 bases from V and 8 bases from J, with 18 bases between. Germline lookup yields CDR1 MDHEN and CDR2 SYDVKM. CDR3 amino acids: CASSLLISKGEKLFF. The CDR3 bases are TGTGCCAGCAGTCTCCTGATCTCTAAGGGGGAAAAACTGTTTTTT. Full variable domain (remainder filled in from reference TRBV28 and TRBJ1-4): DVKVTQSSRYLVKRTGEKVFLECVQDMDHENMFWYRQDPGLGLRLIYFSYDVKMKEKGDIPEGYSVSREKKERFSLILESASTNQTSMYLCASSLLISKGEKLFFGSGTQLSVL.

The chain recombines TRBV19 with TRBJ1-2; a weak D match, TRBD1 (5 bases). Germline V lookup: CDR1 LNHDA, CDR2 SQIVND (reference sequence). The CDR3 has 13 amino acids. Trimming removed 6 bases at V and 4 bases at J, with 12 bases between. CDR3 sequence: CASSDTGGYGYTF. CDR3 DNA sequence: TGTGCCAGTAGCGATACAGGTGGCTATGGCTACACCTTC.

The rearrangement links TRBV5-1 to TRBJ2-5, with 10 bases lining up with TRBD1. The CDR3 totals 17 residues. V gave up 5 bases and J gave up 5 bases; unmatched junction bases: 15. Germline CDR1 SGHRS, CDR2 YFSETQ. CDR3 sequence reads: CASRTGTGVLLLETQYF. The CDR3 DNA sequence: TGCGCCAGCAGAACTGGGACAGGGGTATTGCTTTTGGAGACCCAGTACTTC. The full variable domain, its missing parts supplied by reference TRBV5-1 and TRBJ2-5, is KAGVTQTPRYLIKTRGQQVTLSCSPISGHRSVSWYQQTPGQGLQFLFEYFSETQRNKGNFPGRFSGRQFSNSRSEMNVSTLELGDSALYLCASRTGTGVLLLETQYFGPGTRLLVL.

The chain couples TRBV2 to TRBJ1-3; 11 bases are a match to TRBD1. The CDR3 spans 18 residues. Losses at the gene ends were 5 bases for V and 0 bases for J; bases not matched to a gene: 9. Germline-derived CDR1 and CDR2 are SNHLY and FYNNEI. The CDR3 nucleotides read TGTGCCAGCAGTCAATGGGACAGGGGGACTACCTCTGGAAACACCATATATTTT. It translates to CASSQWDRGTTSGNTIYF.

V is TRBV28 and J is TRBJ2-7; D perhaps matches TRBD1 (6 bases). The V end was cut by 5 bases, the J end by 2 bases, with 13 bases between. The CDR3 has 14 residues. Germline CDR1 MDHEN, CDR2 SYDVKM. The CDR3 DNA is TGTGCCAGCAGTCTCCAGGGGTTAACCTACGAGCAGTACTTC. Translation: CASSLQGLTYEQYF.

This clone came up once. The chain employs TRBV14 and TRBJ2-7, with TRBD2 as a possible D gene (6 bases). The CDR3 is 13 amino acids. Per the germline V gene, CDR1 is SGHDN and CDR2 is FVKESK. V was pared by 3 bases and J by 6 bases, with 12 bases between. In nucleotides, the CDR3 is TGTGCCAGCAGCCACATTCTCGGGGGCGAGCAGTACTTC. This codes for CASSHILGGEQYF.

J is TRBJ1-3 and V is TRBV6-1; D unclear. V shed 2 bases and J shed 7 bases, with 24 bases lying between them. The CDR3 length is 18 residues. Germline CDR1 is MNHNS and CDR2 is SASEGT. The CDR3, as DNA: TGTGCCAGCAGTGAATACGGTACCGGTTTTTTGGTGCTGAACACCATATATTTT. This encodes CASSEYGTGFLVLNTIYF.

The V gene is TRBV19, the J gene TRBJ1-2; D may be TRBD1 (5 bases). Germline V gene lookup returns CDR1 LNHDA and CDR2 SQIVND (reference sequence). This CDR3 is 13 amino acids long. The germline V and J ends were trimmed by 1 base and 6 bases, with 9 bases remaining between them. The CDR3 region is CASSIGGGNGYTF. The CDR3 nucleotides read TGTGCCAGTAGTATAGGGGGCGGAAATGGCTACACCTTC.

The genes are TRBV28 and TRBJ2-7; 7 positions agree with TRBD1. Germline CDR1 reads MDHEN; CDR2 reads SYDVKM. The CDR3 is 13 residues long. V dropped 3 bases and J dropped 3; count of bases not matched to a gene: 2. The CDR3 DNA sequence: TGTGCCAGCAGTTTGGGACAGAGCTACGAGCAGTACTTC. It codes for CASSLGQSYEQYF.

The gene calls are TRBV19 and TRBJ1-1; D is perhaps TRBD1 (6 bases). V dropped 0 bases and J dropped 6 bases, with 14 bases sitting between them. This CDR3 is built from 15 residues. The germline V gene has CDR1 LNHDA and CDR2 SQIVND (reference sequence). The CDR3 loop reads CASSIEGGGSSEAFF. The CDR3 nucleotides read TGTGCCAGTAGTATAGAGGGAGGGGGGTCCTCTGAAGCTTTCTTT. The whole variable domain, filled in from reference TRBV19 and TRBJ1-1, reads DGGITQSPKYLFRKEGQNVTLSCEQNLNHDAMYWYRQDPGQGLRLIYYSQIVNDFQKGDIAEGYSVSREKKESFPLTVTSAQKNPTAFYLCASSIEGGGSSEAFFGQGTRLTVV.

CDR3 residues: CAISEPVQGTEQYF. The DNA for the CDR3 is TGTGCCATCAGTGAGCCGGTACAGGGGACCGAGCAGTACTTC. The J gene is TRBJ2-7, the V gene TRBV10-3; 7 bases align to TRBD1. Trimming removed 2 bases from V and 6 bases from J; junction bases left unmatched: 7. CDR3 length: 14 amino acids. Germline-derived CDR1 and CDR2 are ENHRY and SYGVKD.

J is TRBJ2-7 and V is TRBV27; 8 bases line up with TRBD1. Germline lookup yields CDR1 MNHEY and CDR2 SMNVEV (reference sequence). Unmatched junction bases numbered 2, after V lost 4 bases and J lost 3 bases. The CDR3 loop spans 13 amino acids. This CDR3 reads CASSWGTGYEQYF. CDR3 DNA: TGTGCCAGCAGTTGGGGGACAGGCTACGAGCAGTACTTC.

In its sample, this clone was seen once. The rearrangement joins TRBV2 to TRBJ1-5; D may be TRBD1 (6 bases). Trimming cost V 6 bases and J 0 bases, with 15 bases left between them. The CDR3 is made up of 16 amino acids. The germline V gene has CDR1 SNHLY and CDR2 FYNNEI. The CDR3 region has the DNA TGTGCCAGCAGACGTTGGACAGACCTTAGCAATCAGCCCCAGCATTTT. This codes for CASRRWTDLSNQPQHF.

The V gene is TRBV7-6, the J gene TRBJ2-3; TRBD2 aligns across 10 bases. The germline gives CDR1 SGHVS, CDR2 FNYEAQ. Germline trimming cut 0 bases from V and 0 bases from J; bases unmatched to any gene: 3. The CDR3 loop spans 17 amino acids. The CDR3 sequence: CASSLAETSGSTDTQYF. CDR3 sequence (DNA): TGTGCCAGCAGCTTAGCGGAGACTAGCGGGAGCACAGATACGCAGTATTTT. The whole variable domain, filled in from reference TRBV7-6 and TRBJ2-3, reads GAGVSQSPRYKVTKRGQDVALRCDPISGHVSLYWYRQALGQGPEFLTYFNYEAQQDKSGLPNDRFSAERPEGSISTLTIQRTEQRDSAMYRCASSLAETSGSTDTQYFGPGTRLTVL.

This chain uses TRBV15 with TRBJ1-2; D gene unclear. Trimming removed 1 base at V and 0 bases at J, with 6 bases between. The germline V gene has CDR1 LNHNV and CDR2 YYDKDF (reference sequence). The CDR3 runs to 14 residues. CDR3 amino acids: CATSRVAANYGYTF. The CDR3, as DNA: TGTGCCACCAGCAGAGTGGCGGCTAACTATGGCTACACCTTC.

CDR3 protein: CATSAHKTDTQYF. CDR3 coding DNA: TGTGCCACCAGTGCCCACAAAACAGATACGCAGTATTTT. This chain connects TRBV24-1 to TRBJ2-3; D is unclear. Germline lookup yields CDR1 KGHDR and CDR2 SFDVKD. The V end lost 5 bases, the J end lost 3 bases, and 8 bases lay between the germline ends. The CDR3 is 13 amino acids.

The V and J genes are TRBV28 and TRBJ2-5, with D possibly TRBD1 on 6 matching bases. V lost 6 bases and J 3 bases, leaving 17 bases between the germline ends. Germline CDR1 and CDR2: MDHEN and SYDVKM. The CDR3 length is 15 residues. CDR3 loop: CASSYLRDTKETQYF. The CDR3 DNA sequence: TGTGCCAGCAGCTACCTCCGGGACACCAAAGAGACCCAGTACTTC.